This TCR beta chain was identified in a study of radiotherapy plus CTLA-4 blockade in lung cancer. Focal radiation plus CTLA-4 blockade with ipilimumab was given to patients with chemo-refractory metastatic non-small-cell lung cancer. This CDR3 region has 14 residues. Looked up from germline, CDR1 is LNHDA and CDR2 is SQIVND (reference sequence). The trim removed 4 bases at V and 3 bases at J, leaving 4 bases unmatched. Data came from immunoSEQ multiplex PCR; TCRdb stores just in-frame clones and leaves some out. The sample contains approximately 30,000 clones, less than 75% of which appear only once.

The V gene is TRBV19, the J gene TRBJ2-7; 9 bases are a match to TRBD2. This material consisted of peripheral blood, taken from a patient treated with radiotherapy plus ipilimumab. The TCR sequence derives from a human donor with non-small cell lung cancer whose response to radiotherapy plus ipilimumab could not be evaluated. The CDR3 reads CASSTGTSYYEQYF. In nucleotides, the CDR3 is TGTGCCAGTAGTACGGGGACTAGCTACTACGAGCAGTACTTC.